The clone carrying this T cell receptor beta chain was picked up a small number of times. The antigen remains undetermined. The PCR made use of 60 Vbeta and 13 Jbeta primers. Method: immunoSEQ multiplex PCR; TCRdb's copy keeps in-frame clones and lacks some. The table lists under 150,000 clones, approximately 83% of them singletons, with around 2.5% in the top ten. This specimen comes from a study of cytomegalovirus exposure and HLA in healthy donors. At the level of the study: Of a few hundred genotyped donors, roughly 81% grouped in the Caucasian-associated ancestry cluster.

General study results and limits: The study recorded about 150 TCR beta chains that were cytomegalovirus-associated. TCR beta V- and J-gene trimming was later associated with a missense DCLRE1C variant. Later on, an analysis showed TCR association rates differing by HLA locus, with DRB1 the most and HLA-C the fewest.

The V end was cut by 2 bases, the J end by 4 bases, with 10 bases between. Germline lookup yields CDR1 SGHRS and CDR2 YFSETQ. The CDR3 sequence is 13 residues long. The clonotype originates from a male donor in good health and CMV-seronegative. The J gene is TRBJ2-7, the V gene TRBV5-1; perhaps TRBD2 as D (5 bases). The sequencing input was PBMCs. CDR3 sequence reads: CASSLDGKYEQYF. CDR3 in DNA: TGCGCCAGCAGCTTAGACGGGAAGTACGAGCAGTACTTC.